A selection of T cell receptor beta chains follows, all from one sample in a study of metastatic and nonmetastatic thyroid tumors. TCRdb re-called clones from the PCR reads using MiXCR. The sample carries roughly 30,000 clones, less than 20% recorded once. Sequencing was done on a sample of blood. The receptors stem from a female donor with papillary thyroid cancer or a benign thyroid nodule (not recorded which). Some clones in this sample may be carry-over from other donors' samples. The CDR3 runs from the conserved cysteine through the conserved F or W. D genes are given only for firm matches. Size tells how often a clone was seen (once, few, many) or the class of an expanded clone, and some rows leave it out.

j_call,v_call,cdr3_length,d_call,clone_size,cdr3_aa,cdr3_nt
TRBJ2-7,TRBV28,15,TRBD2,few,CASSLRTSRAYEQYF,TGTGCCAGCAGTTTACGGACTAGTCGAGCCTACGAGCAGTACTTC
TRBJ1-1,TRBV6-1,15,TRBD1,many,CASSARDSQNTEAFF,TGTGCCAGCAGTGCCCGGGACAGCCAGAACACTGAAGCTTTCTTT
TRBJ2-6,TRBV7-2,16,-,medium-sized,CASSLAAGTGANVLTF,TGTGCCAGCAGCTTAGCGGCCGGCACTGGGGCCAACGTCCTGACTTTC
TRBJ1-5,TRBV24-1,17,-,many,CATSVSSGDHSNQPQHF,TGTGCCACCAGTGTCTCATCGGGGGATCATAGCAATCAGCCCCAGCATTTT
TRBJ1-2,TRBV5-5,14,-,medium-sized,CASSLSEGPYGYTF,TGTGCCAGCAGCCTATCTGAGGGTCCCTATGGCTACACCTTC
TRBJ1-3,TRBV6-1,15,TRBD1,many,CASSETTGEANTIYF,TGTGCCAGCAGTGAAACGACAGGGGAGGCAAACACCATATATTTT
TRBJ1-6,TRBV5-1,14,-,many,CASSLGRNNSPLHF,TGCGCCAGCAGCTTGGGACGGAATAATTCACCCCTCCACTTT
TRBJ2-3,TRBV20-1,15,TRBD2,medium-sized,CSARASGASTDTQYF,TGCAGTGCTAGGGCTAGCGGCGCGAGCACAGATACGCAGTATTTT
TRBJ1-2,TRBV5-4,14,TRBD1,many,CASSSGQETYGYTF,TGTGCCAGCAGCTCCGGACAGGAGACCTATGGCTACACCTTC
TRBJ1-6,TRBV6-6,15,-,many,CASSYSRDSSSPLHF,TGTGCCAGCAGTTACTCTAGGGATTCCTCTTCACCCCTCCACTTT
TRBJ2-2,TRBV5-1,14,-,many,CASSFSGSTGELFF,TGCGCCAGCAGCTTCTCCGGGTCCACCGGGGAGCTGTTTTTT
TRBJ2-2,TRBV28,13,-,medium-sized,CASSPDLTGELFF,TGTGCCAGCAGCCCTGACCTGACCGGGGAGCTGTTTTTT
TRBJ2-3,TRBV20-1,12,-,-,CSATTSTDTQSF,TGCAGTGCTACAACTAGCACAGATACGCAGTCGTTT
TRBJ2-2,TRBV5-5,15,TRBD1,-,CASSLRGQSTGELFF,TGTGCCAGCAGCTTAAGGGGGCAGAGCACCGGGGAGCTGTTTTTT
TRBJ1-4,TRBV2,19,-,-,CASSDPLDSLGAVGEKLFF,TGTGCCAGCAGTGACCCCCTAGACAGTCTGGGCGCGGTCGGGGAAAAACTGTTTTTT
TRBJ2-7,TRBV6-2/TRBV6-3,15,TRBD1,few,CASSSIWTGVYEQYF,TGTGCCAGCAGTTCTATCTGGACAGGGGTATACGAGCAGTACTTC
TRBJ2-3,TRBV12-3/TRBV12-4,16,TRBD2,many,CASSLGTSGYTDTQYF,TGTGCCAGCAGTTTAGGGACTAGCGGCTACACAGATACGCAGTATTTT
TRBJ2-7,TRBV20-1,13,TRBD2,-,CSAKIAGSYEQYF,TGCAGTGCTAAGATAGCGGGATCCTACGAGCAGTACTTC
TRBJ1-5,TRBV6-1,15,-,-,CASSENPEGGQPQHF,TGTGCCAGCAGTGAAAATCCCGAAGGTGGTCAGCCCCAGCATTTT
TRBJ2-5,TRBV10-1,15,-,many,CASSETPGALETQYF,TGCGCCAGCAGTGAGACACCGGGAGCACTAGAGACCCAGTACTTC
TRBJ2-6,TRBV29-1,13,TRBD1,many,CSVQGSGANVLTF,TGCAGCGTACAGGGGTCCGGGGCCAACGTCCTGACTTTC
TRBJ2-1,TRBV4-2,12,-,-,CASSQKPGEQFF,TGTGCCAGCAGCCAAAAGCCAGGAGAGCAGTTCTTC